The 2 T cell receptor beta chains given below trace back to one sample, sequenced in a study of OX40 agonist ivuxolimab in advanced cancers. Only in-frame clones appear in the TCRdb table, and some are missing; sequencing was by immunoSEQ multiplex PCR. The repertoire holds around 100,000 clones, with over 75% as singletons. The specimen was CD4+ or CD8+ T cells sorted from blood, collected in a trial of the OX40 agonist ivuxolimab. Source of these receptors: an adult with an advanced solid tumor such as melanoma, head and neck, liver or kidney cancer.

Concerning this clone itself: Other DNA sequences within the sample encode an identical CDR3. CDR3 sequence (DNA): TGTGCCAGTAGTATCGGGACTAGCGGGAGCTACGAGCAGTACTTC. Encoded protein: CASSIGTSGSYEQYF. The chain couples TRBV19 to TRBJ2-7, with 14 bases identical to TRBD2. CDR1 and CDR2 from the germline V gene are LNHDA and SQIVND (reference sequence). With V trimmed by 3 bases and J by 3 bases, 1 base remained unmatched. CDR3 length: 15 amino acids.

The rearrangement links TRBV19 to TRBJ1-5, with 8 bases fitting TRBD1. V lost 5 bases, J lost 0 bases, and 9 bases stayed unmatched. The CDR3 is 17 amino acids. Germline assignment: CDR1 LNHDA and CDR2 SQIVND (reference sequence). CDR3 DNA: TGTGCCAGTAGTCGGACAGGGAATGCCTATAGCAATCAGCCCCAGCATTTT. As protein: CASSRTGNAYSNQPQHF.